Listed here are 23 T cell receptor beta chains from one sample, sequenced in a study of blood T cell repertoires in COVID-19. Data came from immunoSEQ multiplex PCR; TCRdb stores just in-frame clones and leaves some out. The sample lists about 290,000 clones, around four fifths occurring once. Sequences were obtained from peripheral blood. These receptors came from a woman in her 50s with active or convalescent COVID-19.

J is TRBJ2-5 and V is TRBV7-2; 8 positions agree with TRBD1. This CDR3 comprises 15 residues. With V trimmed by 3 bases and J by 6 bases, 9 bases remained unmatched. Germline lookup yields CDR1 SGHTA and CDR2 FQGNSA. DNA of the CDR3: TGTGCCAGCAGCTTCGACGGACAGGGCGGACAGACCCAGTACTTC. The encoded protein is CASSFDGQGGQTQYF. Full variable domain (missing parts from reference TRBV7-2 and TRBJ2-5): GAGVSQSPSNKVTEKGKDVELRCDPISGHTALYWYRQSLGQGLEFLIYFQGNSAPDKSGLPSDRFSAERTGGSVSTLTIQRTQQEDSAVYLCASSFDGQGGQTQYFGPGTRLLVL.

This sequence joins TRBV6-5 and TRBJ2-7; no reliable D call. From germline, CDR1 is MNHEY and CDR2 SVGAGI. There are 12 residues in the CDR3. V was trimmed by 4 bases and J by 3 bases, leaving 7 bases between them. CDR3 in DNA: TGTGCCAGCAGTTTACCCAGCTACGAGCAGTACTTC. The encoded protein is CASSLPSYEQYF.

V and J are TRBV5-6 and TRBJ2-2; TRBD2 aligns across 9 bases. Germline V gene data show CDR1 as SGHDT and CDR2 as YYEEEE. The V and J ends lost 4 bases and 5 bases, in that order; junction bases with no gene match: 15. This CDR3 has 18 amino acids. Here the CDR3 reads CASSLRTLGLARTGELFF. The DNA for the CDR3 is TGTGCCAGCAGCCTTCGTACCCTCGGACTAGCGAGAACCGGGGAGCTGTTTTTT.

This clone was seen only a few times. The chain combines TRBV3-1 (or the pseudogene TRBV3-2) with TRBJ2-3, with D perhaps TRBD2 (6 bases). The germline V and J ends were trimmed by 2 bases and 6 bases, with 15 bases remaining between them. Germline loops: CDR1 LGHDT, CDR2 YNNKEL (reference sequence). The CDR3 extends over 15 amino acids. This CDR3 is CASSQNYGGRDTQYF. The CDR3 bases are TGTGCCAGCAGCCAAAACTACGGGGGTCGTGATACGCAGTATTTT.

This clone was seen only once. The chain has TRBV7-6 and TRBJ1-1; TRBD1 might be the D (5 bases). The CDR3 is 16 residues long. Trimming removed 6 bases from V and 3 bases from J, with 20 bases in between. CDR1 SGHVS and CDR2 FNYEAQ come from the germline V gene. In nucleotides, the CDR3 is TGTGCCAGCAGGATAAAACCGGGCCCAGGGTACACTGAAGCTTTCTTT. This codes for CASRIKPGPGYTEAFF.

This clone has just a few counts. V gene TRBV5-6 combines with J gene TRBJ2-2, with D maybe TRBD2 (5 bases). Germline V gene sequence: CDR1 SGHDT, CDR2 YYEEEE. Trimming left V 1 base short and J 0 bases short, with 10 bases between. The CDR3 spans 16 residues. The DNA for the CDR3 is TGTGCCAGCAGCTTGAGCGGACTCACGAACACCGGGGAGCTGTTTTTT. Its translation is CASSLSGLTNTGELFF. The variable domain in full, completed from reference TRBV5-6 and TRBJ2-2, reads DAGVTQSPTHLIKTRGQQVTLRCSPKSGHDTVSWYQQALGQGPQFIFQYYEEEERQRGNFPDRFSGHQFPNYSSELNVNALLLGDSALYLCASSLSGLTNTGELFFGEGSRLTVL.

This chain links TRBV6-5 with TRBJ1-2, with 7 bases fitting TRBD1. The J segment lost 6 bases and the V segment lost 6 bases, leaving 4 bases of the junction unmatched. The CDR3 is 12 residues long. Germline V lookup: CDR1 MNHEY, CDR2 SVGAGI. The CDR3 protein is CASRGQVNGYTF. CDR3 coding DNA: TGTGCCAGCAGAGGACAGGTCAATGGCTACACCTTC.

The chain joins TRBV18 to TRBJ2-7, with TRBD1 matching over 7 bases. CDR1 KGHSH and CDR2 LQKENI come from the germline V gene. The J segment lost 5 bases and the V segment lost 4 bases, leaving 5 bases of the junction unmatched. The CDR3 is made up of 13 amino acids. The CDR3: CASSLLQGHEQYF. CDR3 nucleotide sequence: TGTGCCAGCTCACTATTACAGGGGCACGAGCAGTACTTC. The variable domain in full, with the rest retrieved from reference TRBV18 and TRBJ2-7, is NAGVMQNPRHLVRRRGQEARLRCSPMKGHSHVYWYRQLPEEGLKFMVYLQKENIIDESGMPKERFSAEFPKEGPSILRIQQVVRGDSAAYFCASSLLQGHEQYFGPGTRLTVT.

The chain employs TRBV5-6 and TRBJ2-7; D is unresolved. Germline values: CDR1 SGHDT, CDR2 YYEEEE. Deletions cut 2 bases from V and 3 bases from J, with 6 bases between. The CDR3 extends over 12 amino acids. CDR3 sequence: CASSLTSYEQYF. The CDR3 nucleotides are TGTGCCAGCAGCTTAACCAGCTACGAGCAGTACTTC.

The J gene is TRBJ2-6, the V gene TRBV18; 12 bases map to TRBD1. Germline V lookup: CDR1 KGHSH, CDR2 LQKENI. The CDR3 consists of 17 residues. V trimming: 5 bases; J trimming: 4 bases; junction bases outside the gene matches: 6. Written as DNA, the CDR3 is TGTGCCAGCTCAGGAGCGGGACAGGGGGCAGGGGCCAACGTCCTGACTTTC. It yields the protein CASSGAGQGAGANVLTF.

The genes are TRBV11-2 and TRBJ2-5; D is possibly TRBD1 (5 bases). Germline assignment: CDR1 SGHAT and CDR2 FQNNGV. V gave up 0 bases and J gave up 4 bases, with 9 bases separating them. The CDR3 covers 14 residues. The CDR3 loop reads CASSLDRAGETQYF. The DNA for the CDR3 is TGTGCCAGCAGCTTAGACAGGGCCGGAGAGACCCAGTACTTC.

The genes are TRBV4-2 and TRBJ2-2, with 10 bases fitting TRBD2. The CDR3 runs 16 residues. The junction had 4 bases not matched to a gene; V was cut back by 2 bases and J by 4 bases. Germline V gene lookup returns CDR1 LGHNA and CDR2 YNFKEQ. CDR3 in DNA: TGTGCCAGCAGCCAATCTAGCGGGAGTGTCACCGGGGAGCTGTTTTTT. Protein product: CASSQSSGSVTGELFF.

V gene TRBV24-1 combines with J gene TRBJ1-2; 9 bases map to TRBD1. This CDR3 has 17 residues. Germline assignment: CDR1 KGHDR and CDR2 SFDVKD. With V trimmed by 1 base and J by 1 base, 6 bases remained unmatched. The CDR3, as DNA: TGTGCCACCAGTGATTTAGAACGGGACAGGGTTAACTATGGCTACACCTTC. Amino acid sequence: CATSDLERDRVNYGYTF.

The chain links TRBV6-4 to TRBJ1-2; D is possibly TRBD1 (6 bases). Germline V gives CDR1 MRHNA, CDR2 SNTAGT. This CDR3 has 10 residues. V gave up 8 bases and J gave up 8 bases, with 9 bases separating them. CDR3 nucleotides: TGTGCCAGCGGGGGCAGGGGCTACACCTTC. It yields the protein CASGGRGYTF.

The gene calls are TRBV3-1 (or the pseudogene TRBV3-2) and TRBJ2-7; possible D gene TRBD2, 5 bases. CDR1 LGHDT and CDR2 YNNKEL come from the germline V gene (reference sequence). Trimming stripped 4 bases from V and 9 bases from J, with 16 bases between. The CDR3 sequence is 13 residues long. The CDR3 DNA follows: TGTGCCAGCAGCCCCTCCCCTGAGGGATCGCAGTACTTC. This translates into CASSPSPEGSQYF.

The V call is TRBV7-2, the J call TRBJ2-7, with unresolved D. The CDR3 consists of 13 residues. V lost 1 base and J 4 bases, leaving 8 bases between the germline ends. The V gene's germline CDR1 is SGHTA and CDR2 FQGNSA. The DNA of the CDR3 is TGTGCCAGCAGCTTAGTCAGTCGTTACGAGCAGTACTTC. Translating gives CASSLVSRYEQYF.

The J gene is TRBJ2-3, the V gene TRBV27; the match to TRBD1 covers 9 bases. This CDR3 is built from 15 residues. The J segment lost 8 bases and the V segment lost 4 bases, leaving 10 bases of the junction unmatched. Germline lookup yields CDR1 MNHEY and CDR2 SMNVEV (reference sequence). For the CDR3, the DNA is TGTGCCAGCAGTTCTGACAGGGGGTCCACCGGTACGCAGTATTTT. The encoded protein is CASSSDRGSTGTQYF.

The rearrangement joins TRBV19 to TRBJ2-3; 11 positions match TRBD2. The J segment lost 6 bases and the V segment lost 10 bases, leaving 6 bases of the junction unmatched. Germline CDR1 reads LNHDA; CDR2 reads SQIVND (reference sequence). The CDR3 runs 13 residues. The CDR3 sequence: CATKTSGMDTQYF. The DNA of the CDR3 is TGTGCCACCAAGACTAGCGGGATGGATACGCAGTATTTT.

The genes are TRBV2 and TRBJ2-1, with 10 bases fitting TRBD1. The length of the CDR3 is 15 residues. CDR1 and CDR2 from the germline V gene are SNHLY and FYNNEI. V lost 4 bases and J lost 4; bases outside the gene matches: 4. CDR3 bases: TGTGCCAGCAGTGTGGGACAGGGGCAGTACAATGAGCAGTTCTTC. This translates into CASSVGQGQYNEQFF.

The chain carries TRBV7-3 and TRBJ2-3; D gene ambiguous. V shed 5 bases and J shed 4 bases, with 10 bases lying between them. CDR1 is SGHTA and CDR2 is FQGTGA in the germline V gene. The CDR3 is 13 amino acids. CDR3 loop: CASSAELADTQYF. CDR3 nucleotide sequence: TGTGCCAGCAGCGCGGAGCTTGCAGATACGCAGTATTTT. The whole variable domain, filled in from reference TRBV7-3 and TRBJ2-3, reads GAGVSQTPSNKVTEKGKYVELRCDPISGHTALYWYRQSLGQGPEFLIYFQGTGAADDSGLPNDRFFAVRPEGSVSTLKIQRTERGDSAVYLCASSAELADTQYFGPGTRLTVL.

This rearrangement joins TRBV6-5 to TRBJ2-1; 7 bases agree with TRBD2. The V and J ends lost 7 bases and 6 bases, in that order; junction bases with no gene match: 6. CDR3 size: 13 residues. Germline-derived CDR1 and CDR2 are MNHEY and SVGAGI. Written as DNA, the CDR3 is TGTGCCAGCACCCTGACTAGCTCCAATGAGCAGTTCTTC. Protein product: CASTLTSSNEQFF.

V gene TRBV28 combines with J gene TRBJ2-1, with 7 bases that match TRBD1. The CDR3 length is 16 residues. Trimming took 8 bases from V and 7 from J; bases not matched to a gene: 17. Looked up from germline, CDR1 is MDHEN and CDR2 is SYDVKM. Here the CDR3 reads CASLPSGTVRVNEQFF. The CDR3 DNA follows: TGTGCCAGCTTACCCTCCGGGACAGTAAGGGTGAATGAGCAGTTCTTC.

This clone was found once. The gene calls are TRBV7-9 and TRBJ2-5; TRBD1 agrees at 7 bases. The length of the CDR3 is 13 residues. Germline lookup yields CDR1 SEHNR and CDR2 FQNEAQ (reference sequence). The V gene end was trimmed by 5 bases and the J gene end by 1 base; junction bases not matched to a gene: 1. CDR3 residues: CASSRDSQETQYF. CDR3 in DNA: TGTGCCAGCAGCCGGGACAGCCAAGAGACCCAGTACTTC.